A selection of T cell receptor beta chains follows, all from one sample in a study of blood T cell repertoires in COVID-19. Sequencing used immunoSEQ multiplex PCR; TCRdb keeps in-frame clones, though not all of them. Of some 90,000 clones listed, 80% were seen once; the top ten hold 9% to 12%. The sample comprised peripheral blood. The receptors here all came from a woman aged 65 to 85 with acute or convalescent COVID-19. Both conserved end residues are part of each CDR3. A D gene is named only where the DNA matches it firmly. Size is stated for part of the rows, as once, few or many counts, or as a class when the clone is expanded.

>TRBD2|TRBJ2-3|-|TRBV6-4
CASRETSGSVDTQYF
TGTGCCAGCAGAGAGACTAGCGGGAGTGTAGATACGCAGTATTTT
>-|TRBJ1-1|-|TRBV5-1
CASSSALQSRALGEAFF
TGCGCCAGCAGCTCAGCCTTACAGAGCAGGGCTTTAGGTGAAGCTTTCTTT
>TRBD2|TRBJ2-1|-|TRBV7-2
CASSLAGFLAGGPTYNEQFF
TGTGCCAGCAGCTTAGCGGGGTTTTTAGCGGGGGGCCCTACATACAATGAGCAGTTCTTC
>-|TRBJ1-1|once|TRBV11-2
CASSFVRNTEAFF
TGTGCCAGCAGCTTCGTCCGGAACACTGAAGCTTTCTTT
>-|TRBJ2-1|-|TRBV28
CASSLTGYYNEQFF
TGTGCCAGCAGTTTAACGGGGTATTACAATGAGCAGTTCTTC
>TRBD1|TRBJ2-7|-|TRBV19
CASSIGTGAYEQYF
TGTGCCAGTAGTATAGGGACAGGCGCCTACGAGCAGTACTTC
>-|TRBJ1-1|-|TRBV7-2
CASSLGGGKNTEAFF
TGTGCCAGCAGCCTAGGGGGGGGTAAGAACACTGAAGCTTTCTTT
>-|TRBJ2-5|-|TRBV5-4
CASSLISGVETQYF
TGTGCCAGCAGCTTGATCTCGGGGGTGGAGACCCAGTACTTC
>TRBD1|TRBJ1-6|-|TRBV7-8
CASSQGAQALHF
TGTGCCAGCAGCCAGGGGGCGCAGGCCCTCCACTTT
>-|TRBJ2-1|-|TRBV6-5
CASTKSGEQFF
TGTGCCAGCACCAAATCCGGTGAGCAGTTCTTC
>-|TRBJ2-5|-|TRBV20-1
CSASEQGKETQYF
TGCAGTGCTAGTGAGCAGGGCAAAGAGACCCAGTACTTC
>-|TRBJ2-1|-|TRBV27
CASSLSLGGSPYNEQFF
TGTGCCAGCAGTTTATCGTTAGGGGGATCGCCTTACAATGAGCAGTTCTTC
>-|TRBJ1-2|-|TRBV7-2
CASSLGGRGYGYTF
TGTGCCAGCAGCTTAGGAGGTCGGGGCTATGGCTACACCTTC
>-|TRBJ2-5|-|TRBV6-6
CASSYPAVRDQETQYF
TGTGCCAGCAGTTACCCGGCGGTCAGGGACCAAGAGACCCAGTACTTC
>-|TRBJ1-5|-|TRBV23-1
CASSQLRSTGNQPQHF
TGCGCCAGCAGTCAACTCAGGTCGACGGGCAATCAGCCCCAGCATTTT
>-|TRBJ1-3|-|TRBV3-1/TRBV3-2
CATSQAFSGNTIYF
TGTGCCACGTCCCAGGCCTTCTCTGGAAACACCATATATTTT
>-|TRBJ2-1|-|TRBV6-5
CASRAGTLLLNEQFF
TGTGCCAGCAGGGCCGGGACACTTCTTTTAAATGAGCAGTTCTTC
>-|TRBJ1-5|-|TRBV19
CASSPGPGGSQPQHF
TGTGCCAGTAGTCCCGGCCCCGGCGGGAGCCAGCCCCAGCATTTT
>TRBD2|TRBJ2-1|once|TRBV5-1
CASRQLAGAEQFF
TGCGCCAGCAGGCAGCTAGCGGGAGCGGAGCAGTTCTTC
>TRBD2|TRBJ2-1|-|TRBV9
CASSAQGLASYNEQFF
TGTGCCAGCAGCGCCCAGGGACTAGCCTCCTACAATGAGCAGTTCTTC
>-|TRBJ2-2|-|TRBV2
CASSQAVGELFF
TGTGCCAGCAGCCAAGCGGTCGGGGAGCTGTTTTTT
>-|TRBJ2-3|-|TRBV28
CASSSSRDSRTDTQYF
TGTGCCAGCAGTTCCTCCCGGGACTCCCGCACAGATACGCAGTATTTT
>TRBD1|TRBJ1-5|-|TRBV30
CAFGTGVNQPQHF
TGTGCCTTCGGGACAGGGGTAAATCAGCCCCAGCATTTT
>-|TRBJ1-2|-|TRBV2
CASRPQTYGYTF
TGTGCCAGCCGGCCCCAGACTTATGGCTACACCTTC
>-|TRBJ1-5|once|TRBV2
CASSDTVSNQPQHF
TGTGCCAGCAGTGATACAGTTAGCAATCAGCCCCAGCATTTT
>TRBD2|TRBJ2-1|-|TRBV20-1
CSARGTSFPFF
TGCAGTGCTAGAGGGACTAGCTTCCCGTTCTTC
>TRBD2|TRBJ2-5|once|TRBV5-8
CASSLGTSGKQEAQYF
TGTGCCAGCAGTTTGGGGACTAGCGGGAAACAAGAGGCCCAGTACTTC
>-|TRBJ2-2|-|TRBV4-1
CASSQGNLAPGYTGELFF
TGCGCCAGCAGCCAAGGCAATCTAGCTCCGGGGTACACCGGGGAGCTGTTTTTT
>-|TRBJ1-2|-|TRBV30
CAWSDEETGNYGYTF
TGTGCCTGGAGTGATGAGGAGACCGGCAACTATGGCTACACCTTC
>-|TRBJ1-2|few|TRBV6-2/TRBV6-3
CASSPGRGNYGYTF
TGTGCCAGCAGCCCAGGGAGGGGAAACTACGGCTACACCTTC
>-|TRBJ2-1|-|TRBV28
CASSFTSGSNEQFF
TGTGCCAGCAGTTTTACTAGTGGCTCCAATGAGCAGTTCTTC
>TRBD2|TRBJ2-7|-|TRBV6-2/TRBV6-3
CASSYSTSGRDEQYF
TGTGCCAGCAGTTACTCTACTAGCGGGAGAGACGAGCAGTACTTC
>TRBD2|TRBJ2-1|-|TRBV29-1
CSVRRWREVRNEQFF
TGCAGCGTTAGGCGCTGGCGGGAGGTGAGGAATGAGCAGTTCTTC
>TRBD2|TRBJ2-2|-|TRBV20-1
CSASRSGGPNGGELFF
TGCAGTGCTAGTCGCAGCGGGGGACCTAATGGCGGGGAGCTGTTTTTT
>-|TRBJ2-1|-|TRBV20-1
CSASGGNRHNEQFF
TGCAGTGCTAGTGGCGGGAACCGCCACAATGAGCAGTTCTTC
>-|TRBJ1-1|-|TRBV28
CASSLGVWGRSNTEAFF
TGTGCCAGCAGTTTAGGTGTCTGGGGGCGCTCGAACACTGAAGCTTTCTTT
>TRBD2|TRBJ2-7|-|TRBV29-1
CSVEGSGSTEQYF
TGCAGCGTTGAGGGTAGCGGGAGTACCGAGCAGTACTTC
>-|TRBJ2-5|-|TRBV19
CASSIDRGETQYF
TGTGCCAGTAGTATAGATCGAGGAGAGACCCAGTACTTC
>-|TRBJ2-7|-|TRBV6-5
CASRPGPGRNEQYF
TGTGCCAGCAGACCAGGTCCCGGTCGTAACGAGCAGTACTTC
>TRBD2|TRBJ2-1|few|TRBV14
CASSRRLAVTYNEQFF
TGTGCCAGCAGCCGCCGACTAGCGGTGACCTACAATGAGCAGTTCTTC
>-|TRBJ1-1|-|TRBV5-6
CASSSFHRVGTEAFF
TGTGCCAGCAGCTCTTTCCACAGGGTAGGAACTGAAGCTTTCTTT
>TRBD1|TRBJ1-1|-|TRBV12-3/TRBV12-4
CASTMGQGSKAFF
TGTGCCAGCACCATGGGACAGGGGAGCAAAGCTTTCTTT
>-|TRBJ1-1|-|TRBV3-1/TRBV3-2
CASSTVAEAFF
TGTGCCAGCAGCACGGTCGCAGAAGCTTTCTTT
>-|TRBJ2-3|-|TRBV13
CASSHSGGTDTQYF
TGTGCCAGCAGCCATTCGGGGGGCACAGATACGCAGTATTTT
>-|TRBJ1-6|-|TRBV19
CASSLGQFRSPLHF
TGTGCCAGTAGCCTCGGACAGTTCCGTTCACCCCTCCACTTT
>TRBD1|TRBJ1-2|-|TRBV23-1
CASSKEGDRGAIYGYTF
TGCGCCAGCAGTAAAGAGGGGGACAGGGGAGCAATCTATGGCTACACCTTC
>TRBD2|TRBJ2-1|-|TRBV19
CASSIGGRAFDEQFF
TGTGCCAGTAGTATTGGCGGGAGGGCCTTCGATGAGCAGTTCTTC
>TRBD2|TRBJ2-1|-|TRBV23-1
CASSQGASGSIHNEQFF
TGCGCCAGCAGTCAAGGGGCTAGCGGGAGTATCCACAATGAGCAGTTCTTC
>-|TRBJ1-1|-|TRBV7-8
CASSLGRNTEAFF
TGTGCCAGCAGCTTAGGCAGGAACACTGAAGCTTTCTTT
>TRBD1|TRBJ2-6|-|TRBV18
CASSADRGRLSGANVLTF
TGTGCCAGCTCAGCGGACAGGGGCCGACTCTCTGGGGCCAACGTCCTGACTTTC
>TRBD1|TRBJ1-2|-|TRBV2
CASSWDRTHYGYTF
TGTGCCAGCAGTTGGGACAGGACCCACTATGGCTACACCTTC
>TRBD1|TRBJ2-5|once|TRBV2
CASSGTVWETQYF
TGTGCCAGCAGCGGGACAGTTTGGGAGACCCAGTACTTC
>-|TRBJ2-7|-|TRBV21-1
CASSKAVFSTSGSYEQYF
TGTGCCAGCAGCAAAGCGGTTTTTAGTACTAGCGGGAGTTACGAGCAGTACTTC